The 7 T cell receptor beta chains given below trace back to one sample, sequenced in a study of shared clonotypes between healthy human individuals. Using immunoSEQ multiplex PCR, the repertoire was profiled, and TCRdb retains in-frame clones only, with some absent. Among millions of clones, roughly 96% were seen once, and the ten largest hold more than 0.1%. Sequencing input: naive CD4+ T cells sorted from blood. The sample's subset: CD45RA+ positively selected. These receptors came from a man between 18 and 29 years old in good health.

The rearrangement links TRBV11-2 to TRBJ2-2, with 13 bases fitting TRBD2. The CDR3 spans 19 residues. J was trimmed by 0 bases and V by 3 bases; bases with no gene match: 7. Germline V CDR1 and CDR2: SGHAT, FQNNGV. The DNA of the CDR3 is TGTGCCAGCAGCTTTCGAGGGACTAGCGGGATCGCGAACACCGGGGAGCTGTTTTTT. Residues: CASSFRGTSGIANTGELFF. Full variable domain (rest looked up from reference TRBV11-2 and TRBJ2-2): EAGVAQSPRYKIIEKRQSVAFWCNPISGHATLYWYQQILGQGPKLLIQFQNNGVVDDSQLPKDRFSAERLKGVDSTLKIQPAKLEDSAVYLCASSFRGTSGIANTGELFFGEGSRLTVL.

Here the CDR3 reads CASSVVAGSSYNEQFF. The CDR3 DNA reads as TGTGCCAGCAGCGTAGTAGCGGGCAGCTCCTACAATGAGCAGTTCTTC. V is TRBV9 and J is TRBJ2-1, with 7 bases lining up with TRBD2. Germline CDR1 SGDLS, CDR2 YYNGEE. The CDR3 has 16 residues. The J segment lost 0 bases and the V segment lost 0 bases, leaving 3 bases of the junction unmatched.

About this clone: One end of the junction is discordant with germline, which a read error may explain. The chain combines TRBV30 with TRBJ1-3, with D uncertain. The CDR3 loop spans 14 amino acids. Germline assignment: CDR1 GTSNPN and CDR2 SVGIG (reference sequence). The CDR3 DNA reads TGCGCCTGGTTAAGAGGGAGATCTGGAAACACCATATATTTT. This codes for CAWLRGRSGNTIYF.

This rearrangement joins TRBV5-6 to TRBJ2-7, with a possible D match to TRBD1 (6 bases). The CDR3 contains 15 residues. Germline V gene data show CDR1 as SGHDT and CDR2 as YYEEEE. V lost 2 bases and J 3 bases, leaving 15 bases between the germline ends. This CDR3 reads CASSLSGQRRYEQYF. The CDR3, as DNA: TGTGCCAGCAGCTTAAGCGGACAGCGACGCTACGAGCAGTACTTC.

This clone was observed once. The chain recombines TRBV30 with TRBJ2-6; TRBD2 agrees at 7 bases. The J segment lost 1 base and the V segment lost 3 bases, leaving 9 bases of the junction unmatched. Germline V lookup: CDR1 GTSNPN, CDR2 SVGIG (reference sequence). The CDR3 length is 17 residues. CDR3 loop: CAWSLGGTWSGANVLTF. CDR3 bases: TGTGCCTGGAGCCTCGGGGGGACCTGGTCTGGGGCCAACGTCCTGACTTTC.

The chain has TRBV19 and TRBJ1-1; no reliable D call. V was cut by 1 base and J by 2 bases, with 14 bases left in between. The CDR3 has 16 residues. The germline gives CDR1 LNHDA, CDR2 SQIVND (reference sequence). CDR3 sequence (DNA): TGTGCCAGTAGTATAGGGAACTTCGGCCTAAACACTGAAGCTTTCTTT. It encodes CASSIGNFGLNTEAFF.

This chain links TRBV30 with TRBJ2-1; no firm D call. The CDR3 loop spans 17 amino acids. Trimming cost V 0 bases and J 0 bases, with 15 bases left between them. CDR1 is GTSNPN and CDR2 is SVGIG in the germline V gene (reference sequence). The DNA of the CDR3 is TGTGCCTGGAGTGTTGATAGATTTGATTACTCCTACAATGAGCAGTTCTTC. Translating it yields CAWSVDRFDYSYNEQFF.